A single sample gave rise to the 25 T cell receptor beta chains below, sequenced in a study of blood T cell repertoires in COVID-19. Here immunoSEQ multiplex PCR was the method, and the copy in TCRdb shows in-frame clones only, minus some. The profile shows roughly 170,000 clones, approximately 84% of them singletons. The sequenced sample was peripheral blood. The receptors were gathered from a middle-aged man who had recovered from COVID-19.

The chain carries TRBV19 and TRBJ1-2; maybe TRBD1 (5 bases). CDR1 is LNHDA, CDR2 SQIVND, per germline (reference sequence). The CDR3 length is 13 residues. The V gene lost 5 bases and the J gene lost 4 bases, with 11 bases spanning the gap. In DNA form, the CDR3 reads TGTGCCAGTAGTGCCGGGGGACGCTATGGCTACACCTTC. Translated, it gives CASSAGGRYGYTF.

This CDR3 is CAISDGGRRSDTQYF. As DNA, the CDR3 is TGTGCCATCAGTGACGGCGGAAGGAGGTCAGATACGCAGTATTTT. The rearrangement uses TRBV10-3 and TRBJ2-3, with a weak D call TRBD2 (5 bases). CDR1 is ENHRY and CDR2 is SYGVKD in the germline V gene. The CDR3 contains 15 residues. Trimming removed 3 bases from V and 4 bases from J, with 14 bases in between.

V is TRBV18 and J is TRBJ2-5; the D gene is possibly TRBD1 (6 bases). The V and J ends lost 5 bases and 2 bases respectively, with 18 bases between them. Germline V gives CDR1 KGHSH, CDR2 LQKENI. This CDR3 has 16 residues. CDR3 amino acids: CASSGGLGTLQETQYF. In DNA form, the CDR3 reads TGTGCCAGCTCAGGGGGCCTAGGGACACTACAAGAGACCCAGTACTTC. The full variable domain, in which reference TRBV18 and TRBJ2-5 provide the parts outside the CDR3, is NAGVMQNPRHLVRRRGQEARLRCSPMKGHSHVYWYRQLPEEGLKFMVYLQKENIIDESGMPKERFSAEFPKEGPSILRIQQVVRGDSAAYFCASSGGLGTLQETQYFGPGTRLLVL.

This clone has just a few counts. CDR3 DNA: TGCGCCAGCAGTCGTGTTCCCGGGCGGGTGAATAATTCACCCCTCCACTTT. Translating gives CASSRVPGRVNNSPLHF. V usage is TRBV4-3 and J usage is TRBJ1-6; D is unclear. The V gene's germline CDR1 is LGHNA and CDR2 YSLEER. The CDR3 extends over 17 amino acids. Trimming stripped 6 bases from V and 5 bases from J, with 20 bases between.

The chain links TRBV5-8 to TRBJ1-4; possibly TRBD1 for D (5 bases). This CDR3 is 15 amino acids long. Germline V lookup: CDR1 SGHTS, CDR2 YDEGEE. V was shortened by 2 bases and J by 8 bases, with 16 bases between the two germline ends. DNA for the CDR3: TGTGCCAGCAGCTTAGATGCTGCGGGGCAGGAAAAACTGTTTTTT. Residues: CASSLDAAGQEKLFF.

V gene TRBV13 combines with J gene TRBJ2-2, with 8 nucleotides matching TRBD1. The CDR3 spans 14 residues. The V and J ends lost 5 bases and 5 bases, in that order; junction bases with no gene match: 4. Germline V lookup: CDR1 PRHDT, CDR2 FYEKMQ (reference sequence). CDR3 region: CASSPDRVTGELFF. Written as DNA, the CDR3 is TGTGCCAGCAGCCCGGACAGGGTTACCGGGGAGCTGTTTTTT.

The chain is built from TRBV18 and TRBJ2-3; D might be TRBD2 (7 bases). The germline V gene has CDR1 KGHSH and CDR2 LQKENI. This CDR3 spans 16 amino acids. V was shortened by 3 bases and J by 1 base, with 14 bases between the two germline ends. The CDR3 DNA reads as TGTGCCAGCTCACCGAGGGGGGGCCGGGGCACAGATACGCAGTATTTT. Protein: CASSPRGGRGTDTQYF.

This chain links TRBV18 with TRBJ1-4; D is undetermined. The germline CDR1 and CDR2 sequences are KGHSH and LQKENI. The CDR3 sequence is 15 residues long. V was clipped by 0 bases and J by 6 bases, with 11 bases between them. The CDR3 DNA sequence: TGTGCCAGCTCACCACCTTTCCAAGAGGATGAAAAACTGTTTTTT. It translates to CASSPPFQEDEKLFF.

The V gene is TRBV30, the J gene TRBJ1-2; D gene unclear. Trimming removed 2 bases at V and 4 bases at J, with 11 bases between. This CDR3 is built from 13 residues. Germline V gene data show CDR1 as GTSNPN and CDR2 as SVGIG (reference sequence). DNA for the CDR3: TGTGCCTGGAGTCGAGGGTCGGGCTATGGCTACACCTTC. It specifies CAWSRGSGYGYTF.

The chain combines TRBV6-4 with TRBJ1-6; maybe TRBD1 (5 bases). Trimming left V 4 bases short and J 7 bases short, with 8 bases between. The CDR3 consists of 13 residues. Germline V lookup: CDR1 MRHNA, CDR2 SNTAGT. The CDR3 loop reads CASSVEGNSPLHF. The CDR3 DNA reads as TGTGCCAGCAGTGTGGAGGGGAATTCACCCCTCCACTTT.

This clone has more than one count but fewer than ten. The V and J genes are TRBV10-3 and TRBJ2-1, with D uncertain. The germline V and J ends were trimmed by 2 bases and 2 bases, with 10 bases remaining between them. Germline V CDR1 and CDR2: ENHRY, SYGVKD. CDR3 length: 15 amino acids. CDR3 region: CAISEPGSPYNEQFF. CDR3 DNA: TGTGCCATCAGTGAGCCCGGTTCCCCCTACAATGAGCAGTTCTTC.

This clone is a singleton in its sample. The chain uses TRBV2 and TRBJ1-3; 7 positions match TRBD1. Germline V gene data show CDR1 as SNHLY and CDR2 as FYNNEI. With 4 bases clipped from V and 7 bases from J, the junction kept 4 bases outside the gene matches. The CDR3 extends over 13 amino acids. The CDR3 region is CASSATGANTIYF. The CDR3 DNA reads TGTGCCAGCAGTGCTACAGGGGCCAACACCATATATTTT.

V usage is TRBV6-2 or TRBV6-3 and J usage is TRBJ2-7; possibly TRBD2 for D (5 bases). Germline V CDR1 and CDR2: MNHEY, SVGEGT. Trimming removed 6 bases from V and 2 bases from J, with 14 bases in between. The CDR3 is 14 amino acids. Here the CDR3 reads CASSRTSPAYEQYF. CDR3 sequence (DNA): TGTGCCAGCAGCCGCACTAGTCCAGCCTACGAGCAGTACTTC.

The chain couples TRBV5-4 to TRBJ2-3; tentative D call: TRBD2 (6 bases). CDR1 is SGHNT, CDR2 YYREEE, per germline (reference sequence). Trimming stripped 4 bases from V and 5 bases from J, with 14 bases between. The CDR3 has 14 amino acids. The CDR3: CASSAPNSGDTQYF. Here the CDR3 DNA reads TGTGCCAGCAGCGCTCCGAATAGCGGAGATACGCAGTATTTT.

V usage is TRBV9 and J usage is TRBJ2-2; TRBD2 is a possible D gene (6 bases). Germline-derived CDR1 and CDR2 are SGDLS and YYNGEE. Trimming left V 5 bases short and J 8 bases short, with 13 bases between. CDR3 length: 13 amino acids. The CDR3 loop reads CASSPGGVGELFF. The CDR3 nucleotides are TGTGCCAGCAGTCCTGGAGGGGTTGGGGAGCTGTTTTTT.

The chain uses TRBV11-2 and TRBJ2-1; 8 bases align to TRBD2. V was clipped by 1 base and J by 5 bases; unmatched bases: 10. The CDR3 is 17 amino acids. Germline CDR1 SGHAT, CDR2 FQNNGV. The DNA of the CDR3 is TGTGCCAGCAGCTTAGGAGGTAGCGGGGTACCCAACAATGAGCAGTTCTTC. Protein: CASSLGGSGVPNNEQFF.

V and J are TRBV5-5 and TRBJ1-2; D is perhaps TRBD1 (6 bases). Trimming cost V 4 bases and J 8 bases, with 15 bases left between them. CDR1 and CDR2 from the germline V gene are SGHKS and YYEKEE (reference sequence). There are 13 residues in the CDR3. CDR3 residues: CASSEMGAGGYTF. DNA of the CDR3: TGTGCCAGCAGCGAGATGGGGGCCGGAGGCTACACCTTC. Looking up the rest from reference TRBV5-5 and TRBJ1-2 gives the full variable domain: DAGVTQSPTHLIKTRGQQVTLRCSPISGHKSVSWYQQVLGQGPQFIFQYYEKEERGRGNFPDRFSARQFPNYSSELNVNALLLGDSALYLCASSEMGAGGYTFGSGTRLTVV.

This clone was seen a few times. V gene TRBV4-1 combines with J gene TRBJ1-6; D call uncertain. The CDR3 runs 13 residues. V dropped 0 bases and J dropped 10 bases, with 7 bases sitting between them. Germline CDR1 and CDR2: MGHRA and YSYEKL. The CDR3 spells CASSQDLRSPLHF. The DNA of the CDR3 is TGCGCCAGCAGCCAAGATCTGAGGTCACCCCTCCACTTT.

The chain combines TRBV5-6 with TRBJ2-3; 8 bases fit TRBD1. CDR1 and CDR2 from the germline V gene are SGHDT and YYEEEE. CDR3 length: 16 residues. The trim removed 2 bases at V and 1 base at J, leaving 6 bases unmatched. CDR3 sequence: CASSFRTGKGTDTQYF. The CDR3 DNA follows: TGTGCCAGCAGCTTCCGGACAGGGAAAGGCACAGATACGCAGTATTTT.

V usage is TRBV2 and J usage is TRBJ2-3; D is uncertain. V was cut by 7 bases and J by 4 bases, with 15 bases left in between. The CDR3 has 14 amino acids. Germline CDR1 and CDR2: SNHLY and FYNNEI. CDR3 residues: CASNPTLVADTQYF. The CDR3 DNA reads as TGTGCCAGCAATCCGACCCTAGTGGCAGATACGCAGTATTTT.

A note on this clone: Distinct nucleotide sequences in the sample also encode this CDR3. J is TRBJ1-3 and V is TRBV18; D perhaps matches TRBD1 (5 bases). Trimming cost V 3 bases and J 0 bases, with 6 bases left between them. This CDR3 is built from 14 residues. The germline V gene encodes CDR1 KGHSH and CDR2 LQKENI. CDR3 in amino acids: CASSPDSSGNTIYF. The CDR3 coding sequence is TGTGCCAGCTCACCTGACAGCTCTGGAAACACCATATATTTT.

In DNA, the CDR3 is TGTGCCAGCAGTACCAGTACAGGGGGCTACGAGCAGTACTTC. Residues: CASSTSTGGYEQYF. V is TRBV27 and J is TRBJ2-7, with 8 bases matching TRBD1. After removal of 5 bases from V and 3 bases from J, the junction contained 6 bases not matched to a gene. Germline-derived CDR1 and CDR2 are MNHEY and SMNVEV (reference sequence). The CDR3 consists of 14 residues.

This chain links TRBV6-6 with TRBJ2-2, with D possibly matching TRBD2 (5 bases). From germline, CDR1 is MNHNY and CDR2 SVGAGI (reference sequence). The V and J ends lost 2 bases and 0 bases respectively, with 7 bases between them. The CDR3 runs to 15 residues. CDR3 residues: CASSYPGSNTGELFF. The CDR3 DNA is TGTGCCAGCAGTTACCCGGGATCGAACACCGGGGAGCTGTTTTTT.

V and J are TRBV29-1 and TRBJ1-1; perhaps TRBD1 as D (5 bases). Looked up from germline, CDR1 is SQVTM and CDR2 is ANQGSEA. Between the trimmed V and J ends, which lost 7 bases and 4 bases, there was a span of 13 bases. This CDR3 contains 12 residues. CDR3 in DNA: TGCAGCGCCTTCCCGGGGGGCACTGAAGCTTTCTTT. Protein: CSAFPGGTEAFF.

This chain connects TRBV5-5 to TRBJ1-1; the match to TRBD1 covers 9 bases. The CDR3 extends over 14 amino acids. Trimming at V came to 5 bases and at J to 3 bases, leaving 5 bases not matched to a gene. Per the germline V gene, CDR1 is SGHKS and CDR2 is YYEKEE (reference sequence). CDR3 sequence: CASRPGQGDTEAFF. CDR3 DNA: TGTGCCAGCAGACCGGGACAGGGAGACACTGAAGCTTTCTTT.